The sequence of this TCR beta chain was determined in a study of T-cell reconstitution after alpha-beta-depleted transplantation in children. Whole-study results and caveats: Some patients owed their high day-60 TCRbeta diversity to surviving recipient T cells and thymic progenitors. As was reported, about two months after transplant, alpha-beta T cells came from several hundred expanded graft clones. From newly produced T cells came most of the T-cell counts and diversity one year after transplant.

Of note for this clonotype: Its antigen is unidentified.

The germline V gene encodes CDR1 SGHRS and CDR2 YFSETQ. V lost 4 bases to trimming and J lost 1 base; unmatched junction nucleotides: 4. CDR3 size: 14 residues. Construction of the TCRbeta library involved unique molecular identifiers. TCRdb itself ran the PCR reads through MiXCR, one entry per CDR3 protein. The table includes hundreds of thousands of distinct CDR3 sequences, roughly 8.3% detected once. The chain links TRBV5-1 to TRBJ1-2; 7 nucleotides match TRBD1. Material: PBMCs, mostly from graft donor cells, obtained 360 days after TCRalphabeta/CD19-depleted stem cell transplant. The source of this sequence is a male patient between 2 and 15 years old who had a stem cell transplant for acute myeloid leukemia, so the T cells may come from the graft donor. DNA for the CDR3: TGCGCCAGCAGCAGCGGGACAGTTAACTATGGCTACACCTTC. Its protein product is CASSSGTVNYGYTF.